These 28 T cell receptor beta chains came from one sample sequenced in a study of blood T cell repertoires in COVID-19. The method was immunoSEQ multiplex PCR; TCRdb's version includes in-frame clones alone and lacks a portion of them. The sample shows roughly 570,000 clones, 85% to 90% of them seen only once. The specimen sequenced was peripheral blood. These TCRs come from a woman aged 45-65 years with COVID-19, enrolled during active disease.

The chain couples TRBV10-2 to TRBJ2-7; tentative D call: TRBD2 (6 bases). V lost 6 bases and J lost 5, with 8 bases in between. The germline gives CDR1 WSHSY, CDR2 SAAADI. This CDR3 is built from 11 residues. CDR3 coding DNA: TGCGCCAGCAGGCGGGGAAACGAGCAGTACTTC. This gives the protein CASRRGNEQYF.

The genes are TRBV6-1 and TRBJ1-2; D gene uncertain. Germline CDR1 reads MNHNS; CDR2 reads SASEGT. Trimming left V 0 bases short and J 3 bases short, with 8 bases between. The CDR3 extends over 14 amino acids. The DNA for the CDR3 is TGTGCCAGCAGTGAAGCGGGGAGTTACTATGGCTACACCTTC. Encoded protein: CASSEAGSYYGYTF.

The chain is built from TRBV7-2 and TRBJ1-6; 7 bases agree with TRBD1. The CDR3 length is 15 residues. V was pared by 5 bases and J by 5 bases, with 6 bases of the junction left unmatched. CDR1 and CDR2 from the germline V gene are SGHTA and FQGNSA. The CDR3 region has the DNA TGTGCCAGCAGCCCCCGGACAGGCGATAATTCACCCCTCCACTTT. It encodes CASSPRTGDNSPLHF.

In this sample, this clone turned up once. The chain is built from TRBV5-1 and TRBJ1-6; D remains unclear. The CDR3 has 14 amino acids. The V end was cut by 0 bases, the J end by 10 bases, with 11 bases between. CDR1 is SGHRS, CDR2 YFSETQ, per germline. Here the CDR3 DNA reads TGCGCCAGCAGCTTGGCGGCGGTTGAATCACCCCTCCACTTT. It yields the protein CASSLAAVESPLHF.

This clone was seen once. The V and J genes are TRBV5-5 and TRBJ1-2; the match to TRBD1 covers 9 bases. The J segment lost 6 bases and the V segment lost 5 bases, leaving 17 bases of the junction unmatched. The CDR3 length is 17 residues. CDR1 and CDR2 from the germline V gene are SGHKS and YYEKEE (reference sequence). The CDR3, as DNA: TGTGCCAGCAGTCACGACCCGGGACAGGGACTTTGGCATGGCTACACCTTC. It specifies CASSHDPGQGLWHGYTF.

This clone has a single count. The V gene is TRBV4-1, the J gene TRBJ2-2; D remains unclear. The V end lost 2 bases, the J end lost 3 bases, and 7 bases lay between the germline ends. The CDR3 runs 14 residues. Germline V gene data show CDR1 as MGHRA and CDR2 as YSYEKL. For the CDR3, the DNA is TGCGCCAGCAGCCAATACATGGACACCGGGGAGCTGTTTTTT. Amino acid sequence: CASSQYMDTGELFF.

This sequence joins TRBV18 and TRBJ2-7, with D possibly TRBD2 on 5 matching bases. Deletions cut 3 bases from V and 4 bases from J, with 10 bases between. In germline, CDR1 is KGHSH, CDR2 LQKENI. There are 13 residues in the CDR3. CDR3 DNA: TGTGCCAGCTCACCGGCTTCGGGGTACGAGCAGTACTTC. Protein sequence: CASSPASGYEQYF.

A note on this clone: The junction differs from germline at one of its ends, possibly a read error. The same CDR3 arises from other DNA sequences in this sample as well. This rearrangement joins TRBV30 to TRBJ1-5; perhaps TRBD1 as D (5 bases). The CDR3 contains 17 residues. CDR1 is GTSNPN and CDR2 is SVGIG in the germline V gene (reference sequence). The CDR3 DNA is TGCGCCTGGAGTGCCTCCAGGGTGGTAAAGAGCAATCAGCCCCAGCATTTT. Encoded protein: CAWSASRVVKSNQPQHF.

The CDR3 reads CASSSYGGTDTQYF. CDR3 nucleotide sequence: TGCGCCAGCAGCTCGTATGGAGGCACAGATACGCAGTATTTT. The chain carries TRBV5-1 and TRBJ2-3; the D is unclear. The germline V and J ends were trimmed by 3 bases and 1 base, with 9 bases remaining between them. The CDR3 consists of 14 residues. Germline V CDR1 and CDR2: SGHRS, YFSETQ.

V gene TRBV5-1 combines with J gene TRBJ2-1; D is perhaps TRBD1 (6 bases). The CDR3 has 15 residues. The V and J ends lost 3 bases and 1 base respectively, with 11 bases between them. From germline, CDR1 is SGHRS and CDR2 YFSETQ. CDR3: CASSSFRGSYNEQFF. The CDR3, as DNA: TGCGCCAGCAGCTCCTTCAGGGGTTCCTACAATGAGCAGTTCTTC.

The V gene is TRBV6-5, the J gene TRBJ1-3, with a weak D call TRBD1 (6 bases). Trimming cost V 7 bases and J 2 bases, with 15 bases left between them. The germline gives CDR1 MNHEY, CDR2 SVGAGI. The CDR3 is made up of 15 amino acids. CDR3 residues: CASTRAGGTGNTIYF. In nucleotides, the CDR3 is TGTGCCAGCACTCGGGCGGGGGGCACTGGAAACACCATATATTTT.

V is TRBV6-6 and J is TRBJ1-5; a possible D gene is TRBD1 (5 bases). V lost 2 bases, J lost 4 bases, and 15 bases lay in between. This CDR3 comprises 16 residues. The V gene's germline CDR1 is MNHNY and CDR2 SVGAGI (reference sequence). In DNA form, the CDR3 reads TGTGCCAGCAGTTACCCAGACTTCAGGGTAAATCAGCCCCAGCATTTT. Its protein is CASSYPDFRVNQPQHF.

The chain has TRBV6-1 and TRBJ2-7; 9 bases fit TRBD1. The V and J ends lost 3 bases and 5 bases, in that order; junction bases with no gene match: 8. The CDR3 length is 15 residues. Germline-derived CDR1 and CDR2 are MNHNS and SASEGT. CDR3 residues: CASSDLRQGVDEQYF. CDR3 DNA: TGTGCCAGCAGTGATTTGAGACAGGGGGTGGACGAGCAGTACTTC.

The chain uses TRBV5-1 and TRBJ1-5; weak D call: TRBD1 (6 bases). This CDR3 is built from 14 residues. Germline V gives CDR1 SGHRS, CDR2 YFSETQ. With 0 bases removed from V and 7 bases from J, the gap between germline ends came to 11 bases. The DNA of the CDR3 is TGCGCCAGCAGCTTGGGGGGGGGCGCACAGCCCCAGCATTTT. Its protein product is CASSLGGGAQPQHF.

The chain employs TRBV27 and TRBJ1-1; 8 bases are shared with TRBD1. Losses at the gene ends were 6 bases for V and 4 bases for J; bases not matched to a gene: 10. Germline V gives CDR1 MNHEY, CDR2 SMNVEV (reference sequence). The CDR3 has 15 amino acids. In DNA form, the CDR3 reads TGTGCCAGCAGGAGAGACAGGGGCTATGTCACTGAAGCTTTCTTT. This codes for CASRRDRGYVTEAFF.

This chain links TRBV19 with TRBJ1-6; a possible D gene is TRBD1 (6 bases). This CDR3 region has 16 residues. The ends were cut back, 6 bases at V and 0 bases at J, with 12 bases in the middle. Looked up from germline, CDR1 is LNHDA and CDR2 is SQIVND (reference sequence). CDR3 sequence (DNA): TGTGCCAGTAGCAGCAGGGGATTCTCCTATAATTCACCCCTCCACTTT. Its protein is CASSSRGFSYNSPLHF.

The gene calls are TRBV10-2 and TRBJ1-1; possibly TRBD1 for D (6 bases). The CDR3 extends over 12 amino acids. Germline CDR1 is WSHSY and CDR2 is SAAADI. V was clipped by 8 bases and J by 1 base, with 8 bases between them. For the CDR3, the DNA is TGCGCCAGCCTGGGACAGAACACTGAAGCTTTCTTT. This encodes CASLGQNTEAFF.

The chain uses TRBV27 and TRBJ1-6; TRBD1 agrees at 7 bases. J lost 10 bases, V lost 2 bases, and 5 bases had no gene match. This CDR3 has 14 amino acids. Germline V CDR1 and CDR2: MNHEY, SMNVEV (reference sequence). For the CDR3, the DNA is TGTGCCAGCAGTTTAATTCAGGGGGAGTCACCCCTCCACTTT. It codes for CASSLIQGESPLHF.

This clone has just one count. This chain uses TRBV19 with TRBJ1-2; 9 bases fit TRBD1. Germline loops: CDR1 LNHDA, CDR2 SQIVND (reference sequence). With 3 bases clipped from V and 0 bases from J, the junction kept 11 bases outside the gene matches. The CDR3 sequence is 18 residues long. The CDR3 DNA sequence: TGTGCCAGTAGTATGGGTTTGAGGGGGACAGGGTCTAACTATGGCTACACCTTC. It codes for CASSMGLRGTGSNYGYTF.

This clone was recorded once. Other DNA sequences in this specimen translate into the identical CDR3. This chain connects TRBV6-5 to TRBJ1-5, with TRBD1 matching over 7 bases. Germline V gene data show CDR1 as MNHEY and CDR2 as SVGAGI. V lost 3 bases, J lost 3 bases, and 2 bases stayed unmatched. The length of the CDR3 is 14 residues. This chain's CDR3 is CASSYDRVNQPQHF. CDR3 in DNA: TGTGCCAGCAGTTATGACAGGGTCAATCAGCCCCAGCATTTT.

The chain employs TRBV28 and TRBJ1-5; possible D gene TRBD1, 5 bases. Trimming removed 3 bases at V and 8 bases at J, with 8 bases between. The CDR3 totals 12 residues. Germline CDR1 reads MDHEN; CDR2 reads SYDVKM. The CDR3 is CASSLLGEPQHF. The DNA of the CDR3 is TGTGCCAGCAGTTTGTTAGGGGAGCCCCAGCATTTT. Based on the CDR3 plus reference TRBV28 and TRBJ1-5, the full variable domain is DVKVTQSSRYLVKRTGEKVFLECVQDMDHENMFWYRQDPGLGLRLIYFSYDVKMKEKGDIPEGYSVSREKKERFSLILESASTNQTSMYLCASSLLGEPQHFGDGTRLSIL.

This chain joins TRBV3-1 (or the pseudogene TRBV3-2) and TRBJ1-1; unclear D gene. Germline V gene data show CDR1 as LGHDT and CDR2 as YNNKEL (reference sequence). Trimming removed 2 bases from V and 4 bases from J, with 8 bases in between. The CDR3 totals 13 residues. CDR3 sequence reads: CASSQMSGTEAFF. Here the CDR3 DNA reads TGTGCCAGCAGCCAAATGTCGGGCACTGAAGCTTTCTTT.

J is TRBJ2-7 and V is TRBV9, with a tentative D call TRBD1 (5 bases). This CDR3 has 15 amino acids. Germline loops: CDR1 SGDLS, CDR2 YYNGEE. Trimming took 0 bases from V and 5 from J, leaving 15 bases between them. Here the CDR3 reads CASSVDSTPRDEQYF. CDR3 sequence (DNA): TGTGCCAGCAGCGTAGATAGCACCCCCAGGGACGAGCAGTACTTC.

The chain couples TRBV6-1 to TRBJ1-3, with D unclear. Germline CDR1 and CDR2: MNHNS and SASEGT. The V and J ends lost 4 bases and 0 bases respectively, with 13 bases between them. The CDR3 covers 16 residues. CDR3 loop: CASSASSLLSGNTIYF. The CDR3 coding sequence is TGTGCCAGCAGTGCCTCGAGCCTGCTCTCTGGAAACACCATATATTTT.

The genes are TRBV28 and TRBJ1-5; no clear D. V lost 2 bases to trimming and J lost 4 bases, with 12 bases between them. This CDR3 contains 15 residues. Germline V gene sequence: CDR1 MDHEN, CDR2 SYDVKM. DNA of the CDR3: TGTGCCAGCAGTTTAGGAGATCCAAGGAATCAGCCCCAGCATTTT. Translating it yields CASSLGDPRNQPQHF. Full variable domain (missing parts from reference TRBV28 and TRBJ1-5): DVKVTQSSRYLVKRTGEKVFLECVQDMDHENMFWYRQDPGLGLRLIYFSYDVKMKEKGDIPEGYSVSREKKERFSLILESASTNQTSMYLCASSLGDPRNQPQHFGDGTRLSIL.

The chain is built from TRBV6-1 and TRBJ1-2; no reliable D call. The germline V gene encodes CDR1 MNHNS and CDR2 SASEGT. The V and J ends lost 2 bases and 1 base respectively, with 14 bases between them. CDR3 length equals 16 residues. The CDR3 region has the DNA TGTGCCAGCAGTGAATATGGGAGCCGATTTAACTATGGCTACACCTTC. As protein: CASSEYGSRFNYGYTF.

This chain connects TRBV6-1 to TRBJ1-5, with D possibly being TRBD1 (6 bases). The CDR3 sequence is 16 residues long. V lost 4 bases and J lost 0, with 13 bases in between. Germline lookup yields CDR1 MNHNS and CDR2 SASEGT. The CDR3 DNA follows: TGTGCCAGCAGTGGCTACACAGGGTATAGCAATCAGCCCCAGCATTTT. Amino acids: CASSGYTGYSNQPQHF.

CDR3 bases: TGTGCCAGCGCTTCCGGGCCGGGGGGTAATGAGCAGTTCTTC. Encoded protein: CASASGPGGNEQFF. The chain uses TRBV6-5 and TRBJ2-1, with 7 nucleotides matching TRBD2. The germline V gene has CDR1 MNHEY and CDR2 SVGAGI. The junction had 11 bases not matched to a gene; V was cut back by 8 bases and J by 7 bases. The CDR3 has 14 amino acids.